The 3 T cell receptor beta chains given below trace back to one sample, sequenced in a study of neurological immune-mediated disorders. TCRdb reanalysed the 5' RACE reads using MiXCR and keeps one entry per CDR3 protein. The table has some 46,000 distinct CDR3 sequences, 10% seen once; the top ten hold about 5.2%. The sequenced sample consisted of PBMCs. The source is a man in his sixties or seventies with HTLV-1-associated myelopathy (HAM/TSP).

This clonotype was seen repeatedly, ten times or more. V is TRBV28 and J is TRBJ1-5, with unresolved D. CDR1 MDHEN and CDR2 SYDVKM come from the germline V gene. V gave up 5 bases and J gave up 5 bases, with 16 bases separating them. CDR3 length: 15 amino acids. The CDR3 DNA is TGTGCCAGCAGTACCCGACACGACCCCCATCAGCCCCAGCATTTT. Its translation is CASSTRHDPHQPQHF.

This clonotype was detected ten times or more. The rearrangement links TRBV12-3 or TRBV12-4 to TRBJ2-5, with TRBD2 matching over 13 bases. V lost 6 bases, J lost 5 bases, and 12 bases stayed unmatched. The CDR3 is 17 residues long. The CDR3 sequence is CASSLSGLAGAGETQYF. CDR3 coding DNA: TGTGCCAGCAGCCTTAGCGGACTAGCGGGAGCGGGGGAGACCCAGTACTTC.

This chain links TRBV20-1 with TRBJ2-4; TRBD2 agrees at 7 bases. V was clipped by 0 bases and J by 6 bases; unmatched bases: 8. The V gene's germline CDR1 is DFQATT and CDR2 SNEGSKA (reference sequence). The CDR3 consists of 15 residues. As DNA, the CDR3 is TGCAGTGCTAGAGACCGTGACGGGAGGACAAACATTCAGTACTTC. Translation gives CSARDRDGRTNIQYF.